This entry describes one TCR beta chain. The antigen remains unidentified. These data are taken from a study of T cell repertoires in cytomegalovirus infection. The V segment lost 2 bases and the J segment 4 bases; nucleotides outside the gene matches: 0. This CDR3 has 13 amino acids. MiXCR, run by TCRdb on the reads, gives a single entry per CDR3 protein. The repertoire includes around 170,000 distinct CDR3 sequences, roughly a sixth of them detected once, and 18% sits in the top ten. Overall study findings and caveats: HLA-C-restricted, CMV-specific TCR beta clonotypes were dominant ex vivo. Public TCR beta family frequency separated CMV-and-HLA carriers, including in an independent cohort.

The clonotype originates from a human donor in good health (CMV status not recorded). Some clones in this sample may be carry-over from other donors' samples. The chain is built from TRBV12-3 or TRBV12-4 and TRBJ2-5; 8 bases fit TRBD2. Specimen: CD8+ T cells from PBMCs. The CDR3, as DNA: TGTGCCAGCAGTTTAACTAGCGGAGAGACCCAGTACTTC. This codes for CASSLTSGETQYF.